This TCR beta chain was sequenced during a study of blood T cell repertoires in COVID-19. Study-wide background: Acute and convalescent COVID-19 specimens originated in the United States, Italy and Spain. The analysed material was cDNA or gDNA that came from T cells, B-cell-depleted T cells, or PBMCs.

Authors' data handling: Amplification from reference gene primers served as the basis for estimated nucleated cell counts. Generated by immunoSEQ multiplex PCR, the TCRdb table keeps only in-frame clones and is missing some. V, J and clone size were drawn from that table, and D and trimming were deduced from the DNA. The sample carries about 29,000 clones, roughly 82% recorded once. Germline V gene lookup returns CDR1 SQVTM and CDR2 ANQGSEA. Between the trimmed V and J ends, which lost 6 bases and 2 bases, there was a span of 13 bases. This CDR3 is 14 amino acids long. This clone was observed a handful of times.

The sample taken for sequencing was peripheral blood. The chain uses TRBV29-1 and TRBJ2-2; D might be TRBD1 (6 bases). The TCR originated in a man older than 75 with active or convalescent COVID-19. The CDR3 loop reads CSVILQGNTGELFF. CDR3 DNA: TGCAGCGTCATTTTACAGGGTAACACCGGGGAGCTGTTTTTT.